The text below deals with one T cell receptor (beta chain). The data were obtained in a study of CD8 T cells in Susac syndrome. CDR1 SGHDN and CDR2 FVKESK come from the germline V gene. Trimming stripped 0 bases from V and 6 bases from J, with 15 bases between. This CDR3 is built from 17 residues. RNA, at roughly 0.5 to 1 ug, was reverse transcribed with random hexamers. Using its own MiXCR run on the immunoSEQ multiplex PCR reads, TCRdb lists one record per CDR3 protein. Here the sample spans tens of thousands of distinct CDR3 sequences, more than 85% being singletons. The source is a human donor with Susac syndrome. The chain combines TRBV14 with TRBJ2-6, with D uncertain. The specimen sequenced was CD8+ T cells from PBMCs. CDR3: CASSQDYLVRTANVLTF. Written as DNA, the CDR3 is TGTGCCAGCAGCCAAGACTACCTTGTGCGAACGGCCAACGTCCTGACTTTC.